This T cell receptor (beta chain) was sequenced during a study of T cell repertoires in cytomegalovirus infection (dated by TCRdb to between 2017 and 2020). A note on the overall study: Because public TCR beta signatures pointed to carriage of CMV infection together with the matching HLA type, the HLA type of each donor mattered for the analysis. What the research found in general, with its limitations: Carriers of CMV infection plus the relevant HLA type were discriminated by the cumulative frequency of public TCR beta family members in the study cohort and in an independent roughly 350-donor cohort. The ex vivo response was dominated by HLA-C-restricted CMV-specific TCR beta clonotypes, which also provided the single most frequent clonotype in two of eight donors.

TCRdb lists the instrument as Illumina HiSeq 1500. TCRdb itself trimmed the public reads at Q25 with fastp, ran MiXCR and retained productive beta chains. Merged by CDR3 protein, the rows form single entries marked with the most common genes and DNA. This sample lists hundreds of thousands of distinct CDR3 sequences; more than 20% were detected once. The leading ten clones occupy less than 10% of the sample. Taken from cysteine to phenylalanine, the CDR3 has 17 residues. The read is trimmed to its CDR3 DNA, 51 bases read in frame from base 1. V and J are truncated by 4 bases and 2 bases respectively, leaving an intervening sequence of 17 bases. CDR1 LNHNV and CDR2 YYDKDF were looked up in the germline V gene (reference sequence). This clonotype was recorded a few times. The antigen it binds to is not known. The sample holds no much larger clone one base away, and base qualities are not on file.

The receptor comes from a human donor in good health (CMV status not recorded). Some clones in this sample may be carry-over from other donors' samples. Recombination linked TRBV15 to TRBJ2-2, with an unclear D gene assignment. The source material was CD8+ T cells from PBMCs. DNA sequence: TGTGCCACCAGCAACCCTAAGGCCTCCGTAAACACCGGGGAGCTGTTTTTT. Its protein product is CATSNPKASVNTGELFF.